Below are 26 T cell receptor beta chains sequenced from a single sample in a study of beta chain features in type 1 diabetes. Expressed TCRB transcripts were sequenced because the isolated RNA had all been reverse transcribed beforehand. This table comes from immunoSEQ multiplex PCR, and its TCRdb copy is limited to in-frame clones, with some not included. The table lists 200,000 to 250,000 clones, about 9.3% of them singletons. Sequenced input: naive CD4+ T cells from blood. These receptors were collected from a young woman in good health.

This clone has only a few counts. Here the CDR3 DNA reads TGTGCCAGTAGTACTCCCTTACTAGCGGGATTGTACAATGAGCAGTTCTTC. It is translated as CASSTPLLAGLYNEQFF. This chain links TRBV19 with TRBJ2-1; 10 nucleotides align to TRBD2. V lost 4 bases and J lost 4; bases outside the gene matches: 10. The CDR3 runs 17 residues. The germline V gene has CDR1 LNHDA and CDR2 SQIVND (reference sequence).

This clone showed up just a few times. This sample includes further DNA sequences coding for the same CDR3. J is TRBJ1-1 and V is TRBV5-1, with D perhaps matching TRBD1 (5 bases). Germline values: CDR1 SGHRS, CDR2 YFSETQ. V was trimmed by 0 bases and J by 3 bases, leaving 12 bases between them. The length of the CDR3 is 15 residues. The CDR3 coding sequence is TGCGCCAGCAGCTTGGTAATTGGAGGGGACACTGAAGCTTTCTTT. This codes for CASSLVIGGDTEAFF. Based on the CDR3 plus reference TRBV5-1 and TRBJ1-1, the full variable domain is KAGVTQTPRYLIKTRGQQVTLSCSPISGHRSVSWYQQTPGQGLQFLFEYFSETQRNKGNFPGRFSGRQFSNSRSEMNVSTLELGDSALYLCASSLVIGGDTEAFFGQGTRLTVV.

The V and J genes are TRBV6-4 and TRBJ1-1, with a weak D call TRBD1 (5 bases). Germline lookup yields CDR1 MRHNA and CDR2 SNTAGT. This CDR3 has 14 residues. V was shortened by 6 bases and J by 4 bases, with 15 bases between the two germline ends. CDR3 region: CASRVGVLGTEAFF. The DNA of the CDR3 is TGTGCCAGCAGAGTAGGGGTTCTAGGCACTGAAGCTTTCTTT.

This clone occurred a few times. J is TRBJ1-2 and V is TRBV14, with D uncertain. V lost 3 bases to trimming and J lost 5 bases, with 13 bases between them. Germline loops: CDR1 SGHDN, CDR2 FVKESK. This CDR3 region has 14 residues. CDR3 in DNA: TGTGCCAGCAGCCATCGAGAGGGAGGGTATGGCTACACCTTC. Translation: CASSHREGGYGYTF.

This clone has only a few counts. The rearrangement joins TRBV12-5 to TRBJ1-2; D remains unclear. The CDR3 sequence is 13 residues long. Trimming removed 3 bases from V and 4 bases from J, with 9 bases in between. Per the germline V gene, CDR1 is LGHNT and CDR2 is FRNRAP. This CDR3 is CASGLPGVYGYTF. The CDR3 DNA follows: TGTGCTAGTGGTTTACCGGGAGTCTATGGCTACACCTTC.

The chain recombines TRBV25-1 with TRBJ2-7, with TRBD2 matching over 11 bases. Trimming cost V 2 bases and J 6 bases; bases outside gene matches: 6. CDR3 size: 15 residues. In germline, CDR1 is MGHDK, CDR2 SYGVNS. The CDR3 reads CASSETSGSLSEQYF. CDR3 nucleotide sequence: TGTGCCAGCAGTGAAACTAGCGGGAGTCTTAGCGAGCAGTACTTC.

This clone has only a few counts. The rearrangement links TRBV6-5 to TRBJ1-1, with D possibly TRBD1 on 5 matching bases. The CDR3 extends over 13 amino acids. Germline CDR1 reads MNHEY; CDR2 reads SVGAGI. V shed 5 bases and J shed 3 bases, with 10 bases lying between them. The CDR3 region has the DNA TGTGCCAGCAGTACAGGAAGGGACACTGAAGCTTTCTTT. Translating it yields CASSTGRDTEAFF.

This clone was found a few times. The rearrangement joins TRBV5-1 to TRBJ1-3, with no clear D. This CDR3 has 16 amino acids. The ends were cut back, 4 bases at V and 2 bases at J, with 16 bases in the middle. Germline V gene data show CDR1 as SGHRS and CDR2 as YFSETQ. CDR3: CASSNMVGVTGNTIYF. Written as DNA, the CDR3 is TGCGCCAGCAGCAATATGGTGGGAGTTACTGGAAACACCATATATTTT.

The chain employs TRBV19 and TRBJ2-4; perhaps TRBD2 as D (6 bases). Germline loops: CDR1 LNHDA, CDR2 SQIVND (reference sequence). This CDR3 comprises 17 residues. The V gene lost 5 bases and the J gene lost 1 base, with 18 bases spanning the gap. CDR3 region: CASSPQEGGLAKNIQYF. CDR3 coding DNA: TGTGCCAGTAGTCCACAGGAAGGAGGGTTGGCCAAAAACATTCAGTACTTC.

CDR3 DNA: TGCGCCAGCAGCGGCGACAGTAATTCACCCCTCCACTTT. This encodes CASSGDSNSPLHF. V gene TRBV5-1 combines with J gene TRBJ1-6, with a tentative D call TRBD1 (5 bases). Germline V CDR1 and CDR2: SGHRS, YFSETQ. Between the trimmed V and J ends, which lost 4 bases and 6 bases, there was a span of 8 bases. This CDR3 spans 13 amino acids.

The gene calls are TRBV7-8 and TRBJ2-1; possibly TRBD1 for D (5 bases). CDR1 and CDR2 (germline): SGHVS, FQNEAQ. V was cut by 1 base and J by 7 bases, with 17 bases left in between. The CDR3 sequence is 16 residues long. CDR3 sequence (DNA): TGTGCCAGCAGCTTAGAATGGCAGGGTTTCGGTAATGAGCAGTTCTTC. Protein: CASSLEWQGFGNEQFF.

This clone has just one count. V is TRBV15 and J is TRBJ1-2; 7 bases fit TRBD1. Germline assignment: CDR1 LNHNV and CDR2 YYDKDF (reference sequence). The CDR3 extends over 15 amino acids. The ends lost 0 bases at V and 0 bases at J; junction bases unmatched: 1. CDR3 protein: CATSREQGTNYGYTF. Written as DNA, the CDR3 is TGTGCCACCAGCAGAGAACAGGGGACTAACTATGGCTACACCTTC.

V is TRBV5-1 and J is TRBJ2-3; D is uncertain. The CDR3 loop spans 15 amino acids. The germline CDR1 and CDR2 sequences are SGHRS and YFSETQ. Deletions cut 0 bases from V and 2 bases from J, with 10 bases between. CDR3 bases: TGCGCCAGCAGCTTGGTGGCCCTCCCCACAGATACGCAGTATTTT. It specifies CASSLVALPTDTQYF.

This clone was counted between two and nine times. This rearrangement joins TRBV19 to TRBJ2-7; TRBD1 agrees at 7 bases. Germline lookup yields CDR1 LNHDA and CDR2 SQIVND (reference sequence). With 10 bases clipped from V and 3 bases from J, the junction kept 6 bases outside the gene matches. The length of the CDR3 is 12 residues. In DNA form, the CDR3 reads TGTGCCACTGGGGACAGTGTCTACGAGCAGTACTTC. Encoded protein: CATGDSVYEQYF.

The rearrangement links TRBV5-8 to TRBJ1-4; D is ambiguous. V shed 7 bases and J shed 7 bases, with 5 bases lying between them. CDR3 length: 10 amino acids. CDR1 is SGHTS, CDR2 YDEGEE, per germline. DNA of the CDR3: TGTGCCAGCTCCCGTGAAAAACTGTTTTTT. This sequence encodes CASSREKLFF. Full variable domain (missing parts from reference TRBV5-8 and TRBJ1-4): EAGVTQSPTHLIKTRGQQATLRCSPISGHTSVYWYQQALGLGLQFLLWYDEGEERNRGNFPPRFSGRQFPNYSSELNVNALELEDSALYLCASSREKLFFGSGTQLSVL.

The CDR3 DNA is TGTGCCAGCAGCTTAGGGGCCCTAGCGGGAGGGCCTACCGCCTACGAGCAGTACTTC. Translation gives CASSLGALAGGPTAYEQYF. The gene calls are TRBV7-9 and TRBJ2-7; 12 nucleotides align to TRBD2. CDR1 is SEHNR and CDR2 is FQNEAQ in the germline V gene (reference sequence). V dropped 1 base and J dropped 2; count of bases not matched to a gene: 12. This CDR3 has 19 amino acids.

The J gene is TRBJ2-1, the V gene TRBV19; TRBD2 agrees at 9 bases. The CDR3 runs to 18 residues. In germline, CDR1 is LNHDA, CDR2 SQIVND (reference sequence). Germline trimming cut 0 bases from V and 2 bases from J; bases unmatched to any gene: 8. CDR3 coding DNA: TGTGCCAGTAGTATAGAGGTCCTAGCGGGGTCTGCCTACAATGAGCAGTTCTTC. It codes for CASSIEVLAGSAYNEQFF.

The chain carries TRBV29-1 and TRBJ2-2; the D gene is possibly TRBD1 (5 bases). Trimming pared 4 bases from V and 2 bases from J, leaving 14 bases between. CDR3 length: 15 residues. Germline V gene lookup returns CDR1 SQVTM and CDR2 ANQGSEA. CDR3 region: CSVVRGPSNTGELFF. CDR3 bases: TGCAGCGTTGTTAGGGGCCCTTCTAACACCGGGGAGCTGTTTTTT.

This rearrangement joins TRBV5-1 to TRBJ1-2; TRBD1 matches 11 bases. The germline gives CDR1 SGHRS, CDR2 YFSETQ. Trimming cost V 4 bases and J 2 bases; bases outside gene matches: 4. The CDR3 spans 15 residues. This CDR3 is CASSERTGGNYGYTF. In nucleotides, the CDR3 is TGCGCCAGCAGCGAAAGGACAGGGGGCAACTATGGCTACACCTTC.

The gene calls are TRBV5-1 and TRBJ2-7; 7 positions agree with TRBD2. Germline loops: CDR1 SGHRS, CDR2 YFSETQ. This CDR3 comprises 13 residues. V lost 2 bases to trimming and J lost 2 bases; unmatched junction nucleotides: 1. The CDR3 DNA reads TGCGCCAGCAGCTTAGCGGGACCCTACGAGCAGTACTTC. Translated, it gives CASSLAGPYEQYF.

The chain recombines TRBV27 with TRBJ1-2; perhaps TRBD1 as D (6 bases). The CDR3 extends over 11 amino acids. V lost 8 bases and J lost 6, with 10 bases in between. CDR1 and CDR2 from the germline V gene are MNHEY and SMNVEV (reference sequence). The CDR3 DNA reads TGTGCCAGCCGGGGGGGGCATGGCTACACCTTC. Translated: CASRGGHGYTF.

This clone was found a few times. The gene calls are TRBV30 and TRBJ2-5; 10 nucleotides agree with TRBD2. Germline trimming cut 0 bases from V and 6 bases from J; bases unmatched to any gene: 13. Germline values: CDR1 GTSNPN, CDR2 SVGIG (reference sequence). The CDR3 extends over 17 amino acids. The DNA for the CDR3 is TGTGCCTGGAGTGTACTATCAGCTAGCGGGAGTTCCAAGACCCAGTACTTC. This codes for CAWSVLSASGSSKTQYF.

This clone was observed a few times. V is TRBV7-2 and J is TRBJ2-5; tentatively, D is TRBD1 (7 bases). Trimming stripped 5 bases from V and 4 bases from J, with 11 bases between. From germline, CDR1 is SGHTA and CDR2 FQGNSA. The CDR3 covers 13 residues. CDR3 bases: TGTGCCAGCAGCGCAGGGGGGTCAGAGACCCAGTACTTC. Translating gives CASSAGGSETQYF.

Here the CDR3 reads CATSLTTSGTSGETQYF. In DNA form, the CDR3 reads TGTGCCACCAGTTTAACGACCTCCGGGACTAGCGGCGAGACCCAGTACTTC. The rearrangement uses TRBV5-6 and TRBJ2-5; 11 bases map to TRBD2. V trimming: 9 bases; J trimming: 5 bases; junction bases outside the gene matches: 18. Germline V gives CDR1 SGHDT, CDR2 YYEEEE. CDR3 size: 17 residues.

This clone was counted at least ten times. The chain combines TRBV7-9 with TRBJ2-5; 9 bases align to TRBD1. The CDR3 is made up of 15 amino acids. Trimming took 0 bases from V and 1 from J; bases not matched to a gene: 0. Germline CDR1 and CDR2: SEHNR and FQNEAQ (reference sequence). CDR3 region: CASSLATGGQETQYF. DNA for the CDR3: TGTGCCAGCAGCTTAGCGACAGGGGGCCAAGAGACCCAGTACTTC. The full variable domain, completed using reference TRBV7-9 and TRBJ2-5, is DTGVSQNPRHKITKRGQNVTFRCDPISEHNRLYWYRQTLGQGPEFLTYFQNEAQLEKSRLLSDRFSAERPKGSFSTLEIQRTEQGDSAMYLCASSLATGGQETQYFGPGTRLLVL.

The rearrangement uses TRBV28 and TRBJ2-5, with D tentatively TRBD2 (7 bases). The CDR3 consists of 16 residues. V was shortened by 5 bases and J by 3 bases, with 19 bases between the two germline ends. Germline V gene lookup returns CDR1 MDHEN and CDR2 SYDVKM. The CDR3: CASSPPRGAGEETQYF. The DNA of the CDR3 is TGTGCCAGCAGTCCCCCCCGGGGGGCGGGTGAAGAGACCCAGTACTTC. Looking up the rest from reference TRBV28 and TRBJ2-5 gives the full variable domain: DVKVTQSSRYLVKRTGEKVFLECVQDMDHENMFWYRQDPGLGLRLIYFSYDVKMKEKGDIPEGYSVSREKKERFSLILESASTNQTSMYLCASSPPRGAGEETQYFGPGTRLLVL.